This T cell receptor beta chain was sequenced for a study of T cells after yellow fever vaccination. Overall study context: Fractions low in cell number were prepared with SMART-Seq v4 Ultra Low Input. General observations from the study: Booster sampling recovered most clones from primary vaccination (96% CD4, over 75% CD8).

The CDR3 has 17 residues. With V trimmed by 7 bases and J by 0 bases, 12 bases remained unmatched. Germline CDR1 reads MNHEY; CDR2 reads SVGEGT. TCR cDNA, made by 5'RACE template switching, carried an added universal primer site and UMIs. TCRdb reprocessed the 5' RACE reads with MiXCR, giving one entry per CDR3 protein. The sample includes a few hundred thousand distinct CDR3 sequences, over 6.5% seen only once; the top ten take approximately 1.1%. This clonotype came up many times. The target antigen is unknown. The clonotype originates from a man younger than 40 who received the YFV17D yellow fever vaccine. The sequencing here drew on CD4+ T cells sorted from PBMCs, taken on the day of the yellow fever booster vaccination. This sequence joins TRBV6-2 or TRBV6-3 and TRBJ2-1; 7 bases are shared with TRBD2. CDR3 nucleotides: TGTGCCAGCACTCAACGAACGGGAGGTCCCTCCTACAATGAGCAGTTCTTC. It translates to CASTQRTGGPSYNEQFF.